A selection of T cell receptor beta chains follows, all from one sample in a study of blood T cell repertoires in COVID-19. The protocol was immunoSEQ multiplex PCR, while the TCRdb copy is restricted to in-frame clones and leaves out a portion. Among approximately 59,000 clones listed, more than 75% were seen once. The sequenced sample consisted of peripheral blood. The receptors were gathered from a man aged 40-49 years with active COVID-19. Both conserved end residues are part of each CDR3. D genes are given only for firm matches. Part of the rows lack a size; the others show once, few, many or a class for expanded clones.

V: TRBV4-2
D: TRBD1
J: TRBJ2-6
size: -
CDR3: CASSPTGTAFSGANVLTF
DNA: TGTGCCAGCAGCCCGACCGGGACAGCCTTCTCTGGGGCCAACGTCCTGACTTTC

V: TRBV23-1
D: -
J: TRBJ2-1
size: -
CDR3: CASSREDRANYNEQFF
DNA: TGCGCCAGCAGCCGGGAGGACAGGGCCAACTACAATGAGCAGTTCTTC

V: TRBV28
D: -
J: TRBJ2-1
size: few
CDR3: CALSSNPGNEQFF
DNA: TGTGCCCTTTCGTCCAACCCGGGCAATGAGCAGTTCTTC

V: TRBV18
D: TRBD2
J: TRBJ2-7
size: -
CDR3: CASSPGTSVVYEQYF
DNA: TGTGCCAGCTCACCCGGGACTAGCGTGGTCTACGAGCAGTACTTC

V: TRBV30
D: -
J: TRBJ2-7
size: -
CDR3: CAWSVQGGEQYF
DNA: TGTGCCTGGAGTGTACAAGGGGGCGAGCAGTACTTC

V: TRBV6-5
D: -
J: TRBJ2-3
size: -
CDR3: CASSYDSQTTDTQYF
DNA: TGTGCCAGCAGTTACGATTCACAGACCACAGATACGCAGTATTTT

V: TRBV11-2
D: -
J: TRBJ2-1
size: -
CDR3: CASSPGALSYNEQFF
DNA: TGTGCCAGCAGCCCCGGAGCTTTGTCCTACAATGAGCAGTTCTTC

V: TRBV4-1
D: -
J: TRBJ2-3
size: -
CDR3: CASSQEGLKTDTQYF
DNA: TGCGCCAGCAGCCAAGAGGGACTGAAGACAGATACGCAGTATTTT

V: TRBV14
D: -
J: TRBJ2-3
size: once
CDR3: CASSPLKGGGVADTQYF
DNA: TGTGCCAGCAGCCCCTTAAAAGGGGGGGGAGTCGCAGATACGCAGTATTTT

V: TRBV3-1/TRBV3-2
D: -
J: TRBJ1-1
size: -
CDR3: CASSPNRKNTEAFF
DNA: TGTGCCAGCAGCCCCAACAGAAAGAACACTGAAGCTTTCTTT

V: TRBV15
D: -
J: TRBJ2-1
size: many
CDR3: CATSRDLEGRSYNEQFF
DNA: TGTGCCACCAGCAGAGATCTCGAGGGCCGCTCCTACAATGAGCAGTTCTTC

V: TRBV5-1
D: -
J: TRBJ1-3
size: -
CDR3: CASSRGLEGDGNTIYF
DNA: TGCGCCAGCAGCCGGGGTCTCGAGGGGGATGGAAACACCATATATTTT

V: TRBV28
D: TRBD2
J: TRBJ2-3
size: -
CDR3: CASSLGLALSTDTQYF
DNA: TGTGCCAGCAGTTTAGGACTAGCGTTAAGCACAGATACGCAGTATTTT

V: TRBV24-1
D: TRBD1
J: TRBJ2-2
size: -
CDR3: CATRGQGDTGELFF
DNA: TGTGCCACCAGGGGACAGGGAGACACCGGGGAGCTGTTTTTT

V: TRBV4-1
D: -
J: TRBJ2-7
size: -
CDR3: CASSQTGSYEQYF
DNA: TGCGCCAGCAGCCAAACAGGTAGCTACGAGCAGTACTTC

V: TRBV18
D: TRBD1
J: TRBJ2-7
size: -
CDR3: CASSDRGGTYEQYF
DNA: TGTGCCAGCTCGGACAGGGGAGGAACCTACGAGCAGTACTTC

V: TRBV9
D: -
J: TRBJ1-1
size: -
CDR3: CASSLQSNTEAFF
DNA: TGTGCCAGCAGCCTTCAGTCGAACACTGAAGCTTTCTTT

V: TRBV27
D: -
J: TRBJ1-3
size: -
CDR3: CASSFRGLRVGQSGNTIYF
DNA: TGTGCCAGCAGTTTTAGGGGTCTCCGGGTCGGGCAATCTGGAAACACCATATATTTT

V: TRBV10-1
D: -
J: TRBJ1-2
size: -
CDR3: CASSFSVFDGYTF
DNA: TGCGCCAGCAGTTTTTCGGTCTTCGATGGCTACACCTTC

V: TRBV29-1
D: -
J: TRBJ1-3
size: -
CDR3: CSVNQNGNTIYF
DNA: TGCAGCGTTAATCAAAATGGAAACACCATATATTTT

V: TRBV18
D: TRBD2
J: TRBJ2-1
size: few
CDR3: CASSPLGGSSISYNEQFF
DNA: TGTGCCAGCTCACCCTTGGGCGGGAGTTCTATTTCCTACAATGAGCAGTTCTTC

V: TRBV19
D: -
J: TRBJ2-1
size: -
CDR3: CASSVSREYEQFF
DNA: TGTGCCAGTAGTGTGAGCAGGGAATATGAGCAGTTCTTC

V: TRBV7-8
D: -
J: TRBJ2-1
size: -
CDR3: CASSLLVSSYNEQFF
DNA: TGTGCCAGCAGCTTACTAGTAAGCTCCTACAATGAGCAGTTCTTC

V: TRBV6-4
D: TRBD2
J: TRBJ2-6
size: -
CDR3: CASSGTSSSGANVLTF
DNA: TGTGCCAGCAGTGGGACTAGCAGCTCTGGGGCCAACGTCCTGACTTTC

V: TRBV7-9
D: -
J: TRBJ1-3
size: -
CDR3: CASSGLGRGGGTIYF
DNA: TGTGCCAGCAGCGGCCTGGGGAGGGGCGGAGGCACCATATATTTT

V: TRBV3-1/TRBV3-2
D: -
J: TRBJ1-6
size: few
CDR3: CASSQRPGMYF
DNA: TGTGCCAGCAGCCAACGGCCGGGGATGTACTTT

V: TRBV9
D: -
J: TRBJ1-2
size: -
CDR3: CASSANSAGYSGYTF
DNA: TGTGCCAGCAGCGCGAATTCGGCGGGGTATTCTGGCTACACCTTC

V: TRBV3-1/TRBV3-2
D: -
J: TRBJ1-5
size: -
CDR3: CASSQSTSQPQHF
DNA: TGTGCCAGCAGCCAAAGCACGAGTCAGCCCCAGCATTTT

V: TRBV29-1
D: -
J: TRBJ1-1
size: -
CDR3: CSAGPGYDTEAFF
DNA: TGCAGCGCCGGTCCAGGGTACGACACTGAAGCTTTCTTT

V: TRBV6-6
D: -
J: TRBJ2-1
size: -
CDR3: CASSYERADYNEQFF
DNA: TGTGCCAGCAGTTACGAGCGAGCTGATTACAATGAGCAGTTCTTC

V: TRBV2
D: -
J: TRBJ1-4
size: -
CDR3: CARGQPDEKLFF
DNA: TGTGCCAGAGGACAGCCAGATGAAAAACTGTTTTTT

V: TRBV6-6
D: -
J: TRBJ1-1
size: -
CDR3: CACLSGTGMNTEAFF
DNA: TGTGCCTGTCTAAGCGGGACGGGAATGAACACTGAAGCTTTCTTT